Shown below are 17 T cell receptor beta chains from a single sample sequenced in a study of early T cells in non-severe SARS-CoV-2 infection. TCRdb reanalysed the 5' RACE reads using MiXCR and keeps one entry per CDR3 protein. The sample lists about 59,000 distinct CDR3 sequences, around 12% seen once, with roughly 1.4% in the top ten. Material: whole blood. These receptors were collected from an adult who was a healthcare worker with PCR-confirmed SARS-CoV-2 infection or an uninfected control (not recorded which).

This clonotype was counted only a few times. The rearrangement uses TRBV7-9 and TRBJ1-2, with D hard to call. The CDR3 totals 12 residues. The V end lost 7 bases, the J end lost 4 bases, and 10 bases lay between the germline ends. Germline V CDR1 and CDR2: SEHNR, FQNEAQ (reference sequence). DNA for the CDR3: TGTGCCAGCACCGCAGGTAGCTATGGCTACACCTTC. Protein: CASTAGSYGYTF.

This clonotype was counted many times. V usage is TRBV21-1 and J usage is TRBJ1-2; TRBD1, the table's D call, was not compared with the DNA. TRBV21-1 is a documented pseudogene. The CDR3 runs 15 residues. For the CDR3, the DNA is TGTGCCAGCAGCAAACCCGGTGAGGGGGCCAATGGCTACACCTTC. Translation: CASSKPGEGANGYTF.

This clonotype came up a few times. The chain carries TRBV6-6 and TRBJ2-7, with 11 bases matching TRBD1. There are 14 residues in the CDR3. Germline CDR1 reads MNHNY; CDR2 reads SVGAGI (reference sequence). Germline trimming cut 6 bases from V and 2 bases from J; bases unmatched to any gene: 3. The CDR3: CASRRTGGPYEQYF. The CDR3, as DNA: TGTGCCAGCAGGCGGACAGGGGGCCCCTACGAGCAGTACTTC.

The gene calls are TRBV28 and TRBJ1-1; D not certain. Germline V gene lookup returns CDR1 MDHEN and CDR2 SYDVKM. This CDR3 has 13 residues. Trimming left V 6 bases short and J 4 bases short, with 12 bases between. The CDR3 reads CASSQVVLTEAFF. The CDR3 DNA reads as TGTGCCAGCAGCCAGGTGGTTCTCACTGAAGCTTTCTTT.

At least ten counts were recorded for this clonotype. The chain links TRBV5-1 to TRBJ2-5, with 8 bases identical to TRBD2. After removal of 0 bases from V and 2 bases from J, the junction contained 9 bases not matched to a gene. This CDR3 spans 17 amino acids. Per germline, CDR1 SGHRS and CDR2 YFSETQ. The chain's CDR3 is CASSLAGGGPTQETQYF. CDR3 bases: TGCGCCAGCAGCTTGGCCGGCGGGGGGCCGACACAAGAGACCCAGTACTTC.

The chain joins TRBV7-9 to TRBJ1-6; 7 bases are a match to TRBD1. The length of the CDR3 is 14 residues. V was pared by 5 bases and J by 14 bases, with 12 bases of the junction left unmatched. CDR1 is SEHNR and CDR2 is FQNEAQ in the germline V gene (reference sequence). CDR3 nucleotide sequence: TGTGCCAGCAGCCCCGAGGGGGCCGAGACTGCCCTCCACTTT. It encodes CASSPEGAETALHF.

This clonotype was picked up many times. The CDR3 DNA reads TGTGCCACCAGCCGGGGGCAGGCGAACACTGAAGCTTTCTTT. Amino acid sequence: CATSRGQANTEAFF. This chain links TRBV15 with TRBJ1-1; D is possibly TRBD1 (6 bases). With 5 bases removed from V and 1 base from J, the gap between germline ends came to 11 bases. The germline CDR1 and CDR2 sequences are LNHNV and YYDKDF (reference sequence). There are 14 residues in the CDR3.

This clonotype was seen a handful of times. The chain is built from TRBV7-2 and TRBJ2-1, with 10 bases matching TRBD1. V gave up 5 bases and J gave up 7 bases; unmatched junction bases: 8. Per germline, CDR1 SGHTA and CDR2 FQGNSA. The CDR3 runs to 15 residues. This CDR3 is CASSLGGQGLNEQFF. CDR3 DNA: TGTGCCAGCAGCCTAGGGGGACAGGGGCTTAATGAGCAGTTCTTC.

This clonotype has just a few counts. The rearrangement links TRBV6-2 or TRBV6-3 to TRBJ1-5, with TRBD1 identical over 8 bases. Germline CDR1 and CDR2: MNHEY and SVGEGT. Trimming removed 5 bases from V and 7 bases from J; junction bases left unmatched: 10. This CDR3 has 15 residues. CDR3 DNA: TGTGCCAGCAGTGCAATCGGACAGGGCTGGCAGCCCCAGCATTTT. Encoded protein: CASSAIGQGWQPQHF.

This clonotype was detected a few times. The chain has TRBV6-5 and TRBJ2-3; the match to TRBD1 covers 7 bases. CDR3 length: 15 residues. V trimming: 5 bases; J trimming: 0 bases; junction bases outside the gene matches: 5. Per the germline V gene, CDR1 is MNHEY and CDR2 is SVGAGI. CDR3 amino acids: CASSETGSSTDTQYF. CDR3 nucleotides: TGTGCCAGCAGTGAGACAGGGTCGAGCACAGATACGCAGTATTTT.

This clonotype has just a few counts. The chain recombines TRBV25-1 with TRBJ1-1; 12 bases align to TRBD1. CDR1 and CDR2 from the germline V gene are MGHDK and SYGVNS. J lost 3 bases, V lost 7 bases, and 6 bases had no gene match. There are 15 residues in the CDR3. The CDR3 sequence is CASNPGQGADTEAFF. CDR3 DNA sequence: TGTGCCAGCAATCCGGGACAGGGGGCTGACACTGAAGCTTTCTTT.

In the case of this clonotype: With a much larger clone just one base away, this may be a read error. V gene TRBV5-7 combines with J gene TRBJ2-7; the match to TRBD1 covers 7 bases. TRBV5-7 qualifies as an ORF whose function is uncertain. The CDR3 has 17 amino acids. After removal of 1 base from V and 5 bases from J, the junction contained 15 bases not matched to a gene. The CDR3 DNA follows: TGTGCCAGCAGCTTGCTGGACAGGTTAGGCCCCAAGGACGAGCAGTACTTC. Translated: CASSLLDRLGPKDEQYF.

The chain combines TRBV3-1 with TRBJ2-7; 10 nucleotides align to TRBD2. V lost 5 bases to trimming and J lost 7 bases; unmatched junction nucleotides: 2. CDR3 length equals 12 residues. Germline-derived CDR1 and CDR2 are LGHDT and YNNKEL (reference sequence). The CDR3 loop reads CASSMTSGEQYF. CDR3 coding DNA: TGTGCCAGCAGCATGACTAGCGGGGAGCAGTACTTC.

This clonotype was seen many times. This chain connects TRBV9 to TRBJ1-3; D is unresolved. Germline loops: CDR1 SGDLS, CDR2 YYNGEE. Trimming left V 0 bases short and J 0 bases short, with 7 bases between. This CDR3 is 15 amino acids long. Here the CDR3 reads CASSVEESSGNTIYF. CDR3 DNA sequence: TGTGCCAGCAGCGTAGAGGAGAGCTCTGGAAACACCATATATTTT.

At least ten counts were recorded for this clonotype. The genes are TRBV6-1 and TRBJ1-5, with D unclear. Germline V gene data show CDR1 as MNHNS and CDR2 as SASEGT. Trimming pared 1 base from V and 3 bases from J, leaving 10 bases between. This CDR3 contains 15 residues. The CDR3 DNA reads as TGTGCCAGCAGTGAAGAGTGGCAGCCCAATCAGCCCCAGCATTTT. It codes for CASSEEWQPNQPQHF.

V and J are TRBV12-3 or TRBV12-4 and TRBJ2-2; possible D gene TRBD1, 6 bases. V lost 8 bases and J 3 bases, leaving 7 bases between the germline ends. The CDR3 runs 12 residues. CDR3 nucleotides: TGTGCCAGCGAGGGGGACACCGGGGAGCTGTTTTTT. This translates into CASEGDTGELFF.

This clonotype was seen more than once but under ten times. CDR3 residues: CASSLESGSTGELFF. CDR3 in DNA: TGTGCCAGCAGCTTAGAGTCCGGATCCACCGGGGAGCTGTTTTTT. V usage is TRBV7-9 and J usage is TRBJ2-2; D not resolved. Germline CDR1 and CDR2: SEHNR and FQNEAQ (reference sequence). Trimming took 1 base from V and 4 from J, leaving 10 bases between them. The CDR3 runs 15 residues.